Below, 9 T cell receptor beta chains from the same sample are listed, as sequenced in a study of blood T cell repertoires in COVID-19 (dated by TCRdb to between 2020 and 2021). Library preparation employed the immunoSEQ multiplex PCR assay. Entries here come from immuneACCESS through TCRdb and include only in-frame sequences with V and J called. Some clones fail to appear in such tables; in the studies checked, an unresolved V gene covers under half of the shortfall, and the cause of the remainder is unknown. This sample has under 130,000 clones in its table, and 75% to 85% of those were observed once. Jointly, the top ten make up roughly a tenth of the sample. Specimen: peripheral blood. The source is a woman in her 70s with acute or convalescent COVID-19.

The CDR3 sequence is CSASRDSSSQPQHF. DNA of the CDR3: TGCAGTGCGAGTAGGGACAGCTCTAGCCAGCCCCAGCATTTT. The chain combines TRBV20-1 with TRBJ1-5; 7 bases line up with TRBD1. The CDR3 covers 14 residues. Germline loops: CDR1 DFQATT, CDR2 SNEGSKA (reference sequence). Unmatched junction bases numbered 12, after V lost 6 bases and J lost 7 bases.

The V call is TRBV27, the J call TRBJ2-7; TRBD2 is a possible D gene (6 bases). The CDR3 length is 13 residues. Germline V CDR1 and CDR2: MNHEY, SMNVEV (reference sequence). V lost 4 bases, J lost 3 bases, and 10 bases lay in between. CDR3 sequence reads: CASSYGLSYEQYF. CDR3 DNA: TGTGCCAGCAGTTATGGACTAAGCTACGAGCAGTACTTC.

Only a few counts were recorded for this clone. The chain has TRBV3-1 (or the pseudogene TRBV3-2) and TRBJ2-7; maybe TRBD2 (5 bases). Germline V gene data show CDR1 as LGHDT and CDR2 as YNNKEL (reference sequence). CDR3 length: 14 amino acids. Trimming cost V 4 bases and J 4 bases, with 14 bases left between them. The CDR3 DNA reads as TGTGCCAGCAGCCCCGGACGGGGTGGGTACGAGCAGTACTTC. Encoded protein: CASSPGRGGYEQYF.

The chain uses TRBV24-1 and TRBJ2-1; 9 bases match TRBD2. CDR1 is KGHDR, CDR2 SFDVKD, per germline. The length of the CDR3 is 14 residues. The ends lost 4 bases at V and 13 bases at J; junction bases unmatched: 10. Written as DNA, the CDR3 is TGTGCCACCAGTGACTACGCCGCGACTAGCGGCCAGTTCTTC. Translated: CATSDYAATSGQFF.

There are a few counts of this clone. V gene TRBV7-8 combines with J gene TRBJ2-1, with TRBD2 matching over 10 bases. The V gene's germline CDR1 is SGHVS and CDR2 FQNEAQ. V lost 0 bases, J lost 8 bases, and 16 bases stayed unmatched. There are 19 residues in the CDR3. The CDR3, as DNA: TGTGCCAGCAGCTTAGCCAACTTAGGGGTAGCGGGGGGCAGCGATGAGCAGTTCTTC. Protein sequence: CASSLANLGVAGGSDEQFF. Looking up the rest from reference TRBV7-8 and TRBJ2-1 gives the full variable domain: GAGVSQSPRYKVAKRGQDVALRCDPISGHVSLFWYQQALGQGPEFLTYFQNEAQLDKSGLPSDRFFAERPEGSVSTLKIQRTQQEDSAVYLCASSLANLGVAGGSDEQFFGPGTRLTVL.

V usage is TRBV18 and J usage is TRBJ1-2; no firm D call. Trimming removed 1 base from V and 5 bases from J, with 8 bases in between. Germline-derived CDR1 and CDR2 are KGHSH and LQKENI. This CDR3 contains 13 residues. Here the CDR3 reads CASSPQEEYGYTF. The CDR3 DNA reads TGTGCCAGCTCACCACAGGAGGAGTATGGCTACACCTTC. The full variable domain, in which reference TRBV18 and TRBJ1-2 provide the parts outside the CDR3, is NAGVMQNPRHLVRRRGQEARLRCSPMKGHSHVYWYRQLPEEGLKFMVYLQKENIIDESGMPKERFSAEFPKEGPSILRIQQVVRGDSAAYFCASSPQEEYGYTFGSGTRLTVV.

The chain combines TRBV5-5 with TRBJ2-2; D might be TRBD1 (5 bases). Germline V CDR1 and CDR2: SGHKS, YYEKEE (reference sequence). This CDR3 has 16 residues. The V end lost 4 bases, the J end lost 0 bases, and 13 bases lay between the germline ends. The CDR3 here is CASSATANPNTGELFF. The CDR3 region has the DNA TGTGCCAGCAGCGCGACAGCGAACCCGAACACCGGGGAGCTGTTTTTT.

The V gene is TRBV9, the J gene TRBJ2-7, with 8 bases lining up with TRBD2. The length of the CDR3 is 14 residues. Germline-derived CDR1 and CDR2 are SGDLS and YYNGEE. V lost 3 bases and J lost 6; bases outside the gene matches: 8. In DNA form, the CDR3 reads TGTGCCAGCAGCGGACGGGGGGGCCAGTTCGAGCAGTACTTC. Amino acid sequence: CASSGRGGQFEQYF.

The CDR3 DNA is TGTGCCAGTAGTATTCGGAGTAAAGAGACCCAGTACTTC. It yields the protein CASSIRSKETQYF. The chain couples TRBV19 to TRBJ2-5, with D unclear. The CDR3 runs 13 residues. V lost 3 bases to trimming and J lost 3 bases, with 8 bases between them. The germline CDR1 and CDR2 sequences are LNHDA and SQIVND (reference sequence).